This is a list of T cell receptor beta chains from one sample in a study of coeliac disease. Here immunoSEQ multiplex PCR was the method, and the copy in TCRdb shows in-frame clones only, minus some. This sample carries nearly 4,500 clones, around 62% of them seen once, and the ten largest clones take approximately 8%. Material for sequencing was intraepithelial lymphocytes from the gut. These receptors were taken from a woman aged 18 to 35 with active celiac disease. The CDR3 runs from the conserved cysteine through the conserved F or W. Fields, in order: V gene, D gene, J gene, clone size, CDR3 protein, CDR3 DNA. The D gene is left open where the match is weak. Clone sizes are given selectively: once, few, many, or a class where the clone is expanded.

v_call: TRBV11-2; d_call: -; j_call: TRBJ2-2; clone_size: -; cdr3_aa: CASSLGRSNTGELFF; cdr3_nt: TGTGCCAGCAGCTTAGGCAGGTCGAACACCGGGGAGCTGTTTTTT
v_call: TRBV4-1; d_call: -; j_call: TRBJ1-2; clone_size: -; cdr3_aa: CASSRDSELLYGYTF; cdr3_nt: TGCGCCAGCAGTCGAGACAGCGAACTACTATATGGCTACACCTTC
v_call: TRBV5-1; d_call: -; j_call: TRBJ2-1; clone_size: -; cdr3_aa: CASSLQDRYNEQFF; cdr3_nt: TGCGCCAGCAGCTTACAGGATCGCTACAATGAGCAGTTCTTC
v_call: TRBV4-1; d_call: TRBD1; j_call: TRBJ1-5; clone_size: -; cdr3_aa: CASSQGIRGDQPQHF; cdr3_nt: TGCGCCAGCAGCCAAGGGATCAGGGGGGATCAGCCCCAGCATTTT
v_call: TRBV27; d_call: TRBD2; j_call: TRBJ2-1; clone_size: few; cdr3_aa: CASRLAGGLSYNEQFF; cdr3_nt: TGTGCCAGCAGATTAGCGGGAGGGCTGTCCTACAATGAGCAGTTCTTC
v_call: TRBV7-9; d_call: -; j_call: TRBJ1-1; clone_size: -; cdr3_aa: CASSLHPGQPNTEAFF; cdr3_nt: TGTGCCAGCAGCCTCCATCCGGGACAACCCAACACTGAAGCTTTCTTT
v_call: TRBV19; d_call: TRBD1; j_call: TRBJ2-7; clone_size: few; cdr3_aa: CASSWPGQGIYEQYF; cdr3_nt: TGTGCCAGTAGTTGGCCGGGACAGGGAATCTACGAGCAGTACTTC
v_call: TRBV27; d_call: TRBD1; j_call: TRBJ2-1; clone_size: -; cdr3_aa: CASTDGQGNEQFF; cdr3_nt: TGTGCCAGCACCGACGGACAGGGCAATGAGCAGTTCTTC
v_call: TRBV6-1; d_call: TRBD1; j_call: TRBJ1-1; clone_size: -; cdr3_aa: CASSEGKGGSGAFF; cdr3_nt: TGTGCCAGCAGTGAAGGGAAAGGGGGCTCTGGAGCTTTCTTT
v_call: TRBV5-1; d_call: -; j_call: TRBJ2-3; clone_size: -; cdr3_aa: CASSLDSSTDTQYF; cdr3_nt: TGCGCCAGCAGCTTGGACAGCAGCACAGATACGCAGTATTTT
v_call: TRBV5-4; d_call: -; j_call: TRBJ1-2; clone_size: few; cdr3_aa: CASSQGGNYGYTF; cdr3_nt: TGTGCCAGCAGCCAGGGTGGCAACTATGGCTACACCTTC
v_call: TRBV15; d_call: -; j_call: TRBJ2-5; clone_size: once; cdr3_aa: CATSSGVSEETQYF; cdr3_nt: TGTGCCACCAGCTCCGGGGTTAGCGAGGAGACCCAGTACTTC
v_call: TRBV6-5; d_call: -; j_call: TRBJ2-1; clone_size: few; cdr3_aa: CAPAKQFF; cdr3_nt: TGTGCCCCCGCGAAGCAGTTCTTC
v_call: TRBV12-5; d_call: -; j_call: TRBJ2-7; clone_size: -; cdr3_aa: CASSMGGPYEQYF; cdr3_nt: TGTGCTAGTAGTATGGGGGGGCCATACGAGCAGTACTTC
v_call: TRBV6-5; d_call: -; j_call: TRBJ1-5; clone_size: -; cdr3_aa: CASRPGQSIGQPQHF; cdr3_nt: TGTGCCAGCAGACCGGGACAAAGTATCGGTCAGCCCCAGCATTTT
v_call: TRBV5-1; d_call: TRBD1; j_call: TRBJ1-1; clone_size: few; cdr3_aa: CASSPQGNTNTEAFF; cdr3_nt: TGCGCCAGCAGTCCACAGGGGAATACGAACACTGAAGCTTTCTTT